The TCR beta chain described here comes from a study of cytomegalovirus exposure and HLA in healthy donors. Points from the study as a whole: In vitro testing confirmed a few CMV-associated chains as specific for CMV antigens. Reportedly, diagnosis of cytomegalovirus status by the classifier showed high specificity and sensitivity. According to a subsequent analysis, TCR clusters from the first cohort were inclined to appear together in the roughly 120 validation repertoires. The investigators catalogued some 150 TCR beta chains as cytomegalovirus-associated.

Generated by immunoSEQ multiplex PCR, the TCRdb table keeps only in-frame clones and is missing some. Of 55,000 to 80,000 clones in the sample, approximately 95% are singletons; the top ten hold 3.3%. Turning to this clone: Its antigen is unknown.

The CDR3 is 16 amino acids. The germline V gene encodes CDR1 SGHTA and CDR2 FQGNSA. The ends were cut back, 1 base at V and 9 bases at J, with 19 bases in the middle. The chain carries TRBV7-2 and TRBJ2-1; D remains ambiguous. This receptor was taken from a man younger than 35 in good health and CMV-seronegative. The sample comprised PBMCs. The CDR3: CASSLDHDWVKGEQFF. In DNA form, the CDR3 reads TGTGCCAGCAGCTTAGATCATGACTGGGTAAAAGGTGAGCAGTTCTTC.